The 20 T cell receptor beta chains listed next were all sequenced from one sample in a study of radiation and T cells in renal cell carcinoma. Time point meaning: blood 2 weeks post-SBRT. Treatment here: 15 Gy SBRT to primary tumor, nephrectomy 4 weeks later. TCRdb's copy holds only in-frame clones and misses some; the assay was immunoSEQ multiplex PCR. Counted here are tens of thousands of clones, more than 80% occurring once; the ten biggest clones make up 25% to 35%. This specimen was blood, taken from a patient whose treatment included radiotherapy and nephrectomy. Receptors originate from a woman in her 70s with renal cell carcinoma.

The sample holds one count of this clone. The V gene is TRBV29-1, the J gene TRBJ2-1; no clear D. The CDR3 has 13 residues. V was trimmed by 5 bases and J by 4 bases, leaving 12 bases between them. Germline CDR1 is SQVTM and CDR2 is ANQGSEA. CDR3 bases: TGCAGCGTTTCCCTGGGCCGTTACAATGAGCAGTTCTTC. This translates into CSVSLGRYNEQFF.

CDR3 loop: CASSLGGTSYEQYF. CDR3 coding DNA: TGTGCCAGCAGTTTGGGCGGGACATCCTACGAGCAGTACTTC. This chain connects TRBV28 to TRBJ2-7, with D perhaps TRBD1 or TRBD2 (6 bases each). Per the germline V gene, CDR1 is MDHEN and CDR2 is SYDVKM. This CDR3 contains 14 residues. Trimming took off 3 bases at V and 1 base at J, with 10 bases between the two ends.

The CDR3 bases are TGTGCCAGCAGCTTCCCAAGTATGGTTAATGAGCAGTTCTTC. This codes for CASSFPSMVNEQFF. The rearrangement joins TRBV7-8 to TRBJ2-1; D gene unclear. The germline V gene has CDR1 SGHVS and CDR2 FQNEAQ. This CDR3 has 14 residues. V was cut by 3 bases and J by 7 bases, with 13 bases left in between.

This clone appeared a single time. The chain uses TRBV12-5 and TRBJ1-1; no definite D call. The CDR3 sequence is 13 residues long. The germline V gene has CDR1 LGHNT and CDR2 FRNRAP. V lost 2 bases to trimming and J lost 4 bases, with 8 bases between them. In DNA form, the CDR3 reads TGTGCTAGTGGTTTGAGTTCTCTCACTGAAGCTTTCTTT. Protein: CASGLSSLTEAFF.

This CDR3 is CASRTSDRVHYEQYF. CDR3 nucleotide sequence: TGTGCCAGTAGGACCTCGGACAGGGTACACTACGAGCAGTACTTC. The chain carries TRBV19 and TRBJ2-7; 8 bases line up with TRBD1. The CDR3 covers 15 residues. Germline values: CDR1 LNHDA, CDR2 SQIVND (reference sequence). Losses at the gene ends were 6 bases for V and 3 bases for J; bases not matched to a gene: 10.

The CDR3 sequence is CASGQWGEQYF. The DNA for the CDR3 is TGTGCCAGCGGCCAGTGGGGGGAGCAGTACTTC. The J gene is TRBJ2-7, the V gene TRBV28, with D perhaps being TRBD1 or TRBD2 (5 bases each). The CDR3 consists of 11 residues. Looked up from germline, CDR1 is MDHEN and CDR2 is SYDVKM. V dropped 8 bases and J dropped 7 bases, with 12 bases sitting between them.

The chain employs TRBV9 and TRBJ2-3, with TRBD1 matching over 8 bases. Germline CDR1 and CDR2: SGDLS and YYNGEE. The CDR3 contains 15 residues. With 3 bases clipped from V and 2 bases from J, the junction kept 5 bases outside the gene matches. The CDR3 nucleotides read TGTGCCAGCAGCGCGCAGGGGGCGACCACAGATACGCAGTATTTT. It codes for CASSAQGATTDTQYF.

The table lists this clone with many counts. DNA of the CDR3: TGTGCCAGCTCCGGGACAGGGGCAGACAATGAGCAGTTCTTC. Its translation: CASSGTGADNEQFF. This chain uses TRBV11-2 with TRBJ2-1; 10 bases are a match to TRBD1. The CDR3 totals 14 residues. V lost 8 bases and J lost 5; bases outside the gene matches: 6. Looked up from germline, CDR1 is SGHAT and CDR2 is FQNNGV.

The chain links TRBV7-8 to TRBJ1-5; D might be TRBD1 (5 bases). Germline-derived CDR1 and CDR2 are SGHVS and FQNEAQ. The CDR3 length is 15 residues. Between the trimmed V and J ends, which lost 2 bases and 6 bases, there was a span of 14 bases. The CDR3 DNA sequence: TGTGCCAGCAGCTTATCGGGGGGACTTGGTCAGCCCCAGCATTTT. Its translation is CASSLSGGLGQPQHF.

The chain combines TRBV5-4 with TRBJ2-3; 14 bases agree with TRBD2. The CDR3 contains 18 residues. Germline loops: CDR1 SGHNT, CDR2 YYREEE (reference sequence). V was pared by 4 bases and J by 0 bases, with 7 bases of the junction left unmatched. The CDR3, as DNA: TGTGCCAGCAGCGAGGGGACTAGCGGGAGATATAGCACAGATACGCAGTATTTT. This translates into CASSEGTSGRYSTDTQYF.

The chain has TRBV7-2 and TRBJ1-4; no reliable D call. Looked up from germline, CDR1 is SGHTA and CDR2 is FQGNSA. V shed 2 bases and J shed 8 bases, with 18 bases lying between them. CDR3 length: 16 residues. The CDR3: CASSLPEGDPREKLFF. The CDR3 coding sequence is TGTGCCAGCAGCTTACCGGAAGGAGACCCGAGGGAAAAACTGTTTTTT.

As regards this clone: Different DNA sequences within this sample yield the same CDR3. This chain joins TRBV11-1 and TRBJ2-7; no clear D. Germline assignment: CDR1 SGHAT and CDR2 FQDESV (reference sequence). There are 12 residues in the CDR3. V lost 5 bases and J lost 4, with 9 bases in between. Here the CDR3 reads CASSPRSYEQYF. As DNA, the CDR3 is TGTGCCAGCAGCCCCAGATCGTACGAGCAGTACTTC.

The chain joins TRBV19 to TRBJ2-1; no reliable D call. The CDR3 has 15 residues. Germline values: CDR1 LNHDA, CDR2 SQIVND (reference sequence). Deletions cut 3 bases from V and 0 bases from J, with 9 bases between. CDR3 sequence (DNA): TGTGCCAGTAGTATTCAGGTTAGCTCCTACAATGAGCAGTTCTTC. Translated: CASSIQVSSYNEQFF.

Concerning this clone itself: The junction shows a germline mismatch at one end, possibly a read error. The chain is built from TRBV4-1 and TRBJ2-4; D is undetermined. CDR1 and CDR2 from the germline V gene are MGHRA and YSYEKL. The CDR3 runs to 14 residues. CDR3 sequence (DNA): TGCGCCAGCGGCCAAGATTTAGCTAGGAACATTCAGTACTTC. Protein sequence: CASGQDLARNIQYF.

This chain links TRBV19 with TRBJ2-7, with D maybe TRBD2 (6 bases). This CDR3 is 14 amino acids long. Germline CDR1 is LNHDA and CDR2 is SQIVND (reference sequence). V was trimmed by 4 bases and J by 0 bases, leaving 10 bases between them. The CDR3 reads CASSRRETSYEQYF. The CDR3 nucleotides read TGTGCCAGTAGTAGGCGGGAAACCTCCTACGAGCAGTACTTC.

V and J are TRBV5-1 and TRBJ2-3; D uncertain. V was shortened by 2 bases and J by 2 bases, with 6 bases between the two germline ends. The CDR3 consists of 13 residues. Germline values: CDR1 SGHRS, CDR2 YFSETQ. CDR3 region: CASSFEVTDTQYF. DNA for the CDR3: TGCGCCAGCAGCTTCGAGGTCACAGATACGCAGTATTTT.

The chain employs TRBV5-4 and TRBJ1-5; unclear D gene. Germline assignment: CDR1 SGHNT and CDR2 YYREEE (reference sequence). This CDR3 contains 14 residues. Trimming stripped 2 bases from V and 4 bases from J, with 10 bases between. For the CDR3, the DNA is TGTGCCAGCAGCTTAAATGGAGGGAATCAGCCCCAGCATTTT. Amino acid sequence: CASSLNGGNQPQHF. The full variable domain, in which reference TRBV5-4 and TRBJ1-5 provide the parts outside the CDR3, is ETGVTQSPTHLIKTRGQQVTLRCSSQSGHNTVSWYQQALGQGPQFIFQYYREEENGRGNFPPRFSGLQFPNYSSELNVNALELDDSALYLCASSLNGGNQPQHFGDGTRLSIL.

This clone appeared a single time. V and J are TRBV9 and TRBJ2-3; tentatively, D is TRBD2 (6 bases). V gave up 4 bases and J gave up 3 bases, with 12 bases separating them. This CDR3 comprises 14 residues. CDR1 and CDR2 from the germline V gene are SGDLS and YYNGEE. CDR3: CASSSLGGTDTQYF. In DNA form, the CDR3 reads TGTGCCAGCAGCTCCCTGGGGGGTACAGATACGCAGTATTTT. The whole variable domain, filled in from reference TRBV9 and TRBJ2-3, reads DSGVTQTPKHLITATGQRVTLRCSPRSGDLSVYWYQQSLDQGLQFLIQYYNGEERAKGNILERFSAQQFPDLHSELNLSSLELGDSALYFCASSSLGGTDTQYFGPGTRLTVL.

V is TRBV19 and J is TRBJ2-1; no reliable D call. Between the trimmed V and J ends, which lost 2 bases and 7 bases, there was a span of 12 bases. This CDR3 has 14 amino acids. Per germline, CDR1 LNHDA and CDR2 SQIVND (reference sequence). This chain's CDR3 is CASSIMGPLNEQFF. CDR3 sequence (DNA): TGTGCCAGTAGTATAATGGGCCCGTTGAATGAGCAGTTCTTC.

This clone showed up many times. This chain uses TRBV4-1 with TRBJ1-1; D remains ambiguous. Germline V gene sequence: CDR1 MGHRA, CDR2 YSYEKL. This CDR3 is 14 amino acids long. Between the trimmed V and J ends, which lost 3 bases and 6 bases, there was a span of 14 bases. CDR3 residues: CASSQEYSSAEAFF. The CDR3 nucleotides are TGCGCCAGCAGCCAGGAATACAGCAGCGCTGAAGCTTTCTTT.